The T cell receptor (beta chain) under discussion was sequenced for a study of shared clonotypes between healthy human individuals (dated by TCRdb to about 2020). Some background on the complete study: Two women and a few men aged 18 to 49 years were included in the cohort. For each donor, CD4 naive and CD4 memory were each run on three plates, CD8 naive on two plates, and CD8 memory on one plate. To estimate repertoire size and how much clonotypes are shared between individuals, the study performed deep sequencing of blood TCR repertoires from roughly five healthy adults. To increase sequencing depth and limit assay-specific biases, TCR repertoire library preparation and sequencing were carried out by different laboratories using diverse techniques. Leukapheresis yielded between about 0.94 and 8.9 billion PBMCs per donor. Study-level results and caveats: About 5% of naive CD4, more than 3% of naive CD8, 2% to 2.5% of memory CD4, and about 0.4% of memory CD8 clonotypes were shared across several donors. Naive subsets generally had larger estimated clonotype richness than memory subsets did. Pairwise subsampling indicated that sequencing depth was expected to affect the degree of clonotype sharing among donors. Even with the large sequencing depth, rarefaction of the sorted-subset datasets indicated that sequencing was incomplete. Sampling was restricted to blood, and TCR repertoires in tissue are likely to differ from TCR repertoires in blood. Compared with non-shared clonotypes, clonotypes shared by all four sorted-subset donors had higher generation probabilities. The small number of donors limited the genetic and exposure-history diversity represented.

The donors were healthy, HIV-negative adults with no recently reported acute infections or vaccinations. Only Caucasian adults living in Nashville, Tennessee, USA were represented among the donors. Magnetic negative selection was used to enrich CD4+ T cells, after which naive cells were positively selected on CD45RA and the negative fraction became the memory subset. After blood collection by leukapheresis, PBMCs were isolated using Ficoll-Histopaque density gradient centrifugation and then cryopreserved in the vapor phase of liquid nitrogen. Analytical flow cytometry was used to check the purity and quantity of each magnetically sorted T cell population. Genomic DNA was isolated from every sorted fraction and measured by UV absorbance on a Nanodrop 2000c. Comment on this clone: Its antigen is not yet known. No clone much larger than this one lies a single base away; base qualities are absent.

The germline V gene encodes CDR1 LGHNA and CDR2 YNFKEQ. Trimming takes 1 base from V and 0 bases from J, and the germline ends sit 8 bases apart. Its CDR3 holds 15 amino acids, cysteine through phenylalanine. Only the CDR3 DNA is retained, 45 bases long and in frame from the first base. Using the deep immunoSEQ assay, multiplex PCR amplified TCR CDR3 regions from genomic DNA. For each cell subset, the extracted genomic DNA was distributed evenly across all wells of several immunoSEQ 96-well plates, and each plate served as one replicate. For sorted subsets, about 200 ng genomic DNA, equal to 30,000 or so T cell genomes, was loaded into each replicate PCR. Purified libraries were quantified with a Qubit 3.0 fluorometer, sized on a Bioanalyzer 2100, and re-quantified with the KAPA Library Quantification kit. Each immunoSEQ 96-well plate was sequenced on its own single-read 150-cycle Illumina NextSeq 550 flow cell. The published analysis was carried out like this. Because the immunoSEQ output included only junctional sequences and no quality scores, the filtering could not be the same as the filtering used for full-length reads. Sequences were annotated with PyIR, a Python wrapper for IgBLAST v1.9, using IMGT germline references to assign V/J genes and CDR3. Reads were removed for weak V/J assignments (E-value above 1e-6), missing CDR3, stop codons, out-of-frame junctions, or ambiguous translated residues. V3J clonotypes were defined as sequences sharing the same inferred V gene, J gene, and CDR3 amino acid sequence. Percentage overlap between repertoires was calculated by dividing the number of shared unique clonotypes by the size of the smaller repertoire. RTK rarefaction, the Chao1 estimator, and Recon v2.1 estimates of unobserved clonotypes were used to assess repertoire richness. Generation probabilities were computed with OLGA for all TCRbeta clonotypes obtained by the gDNA method from several donors. Drawn from immuneACCESS, this table holds only the in-frame rearrangements with V and J called that TCRdb kept. Clones are partly lost; checked studies trace under half to an unresolved V gene and leave the rest unexplained. That table supplies the V and J calls and clone size; D and trimming were determined from the DNA. The sample includes about 2.3 million clones, with approximately 93% observed a single time. Around 0.4% of the sample is in the top ten clones.

The sequencing input was naive CD4+ T cells from PBMCs. The intended sense of this specimen's cell subset or site label: CD45RA+ positively selected. This receptor was identified in a man aged 18 to 29 in good health. Some clones in this sample may be carry-over from other donors' samples. The chain joins TRBV4-2 to TRBJ2-3; the D call could be TRBD1 or TRBD2, with each sharing 6 bases. The nucleotide sequence is TGTGCCAGCAGCCAAGGGAGGGGGAGCACAGATACGCAGTATTTT. This is translated as CASSQGRGSTDTQYF.